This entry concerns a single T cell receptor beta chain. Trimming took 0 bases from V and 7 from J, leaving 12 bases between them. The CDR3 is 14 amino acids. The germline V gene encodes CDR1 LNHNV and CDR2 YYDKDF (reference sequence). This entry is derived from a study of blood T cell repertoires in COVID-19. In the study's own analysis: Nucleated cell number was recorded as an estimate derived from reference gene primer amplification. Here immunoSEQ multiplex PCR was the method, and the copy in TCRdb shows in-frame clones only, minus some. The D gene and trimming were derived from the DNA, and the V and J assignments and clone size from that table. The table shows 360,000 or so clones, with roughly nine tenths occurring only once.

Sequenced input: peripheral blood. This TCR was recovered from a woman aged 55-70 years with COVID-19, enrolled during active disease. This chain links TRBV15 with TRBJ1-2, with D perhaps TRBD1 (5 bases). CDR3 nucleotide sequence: TGTGCCACCAGCAGAGATAGTTTGGGGCCTGGCTACACCTTC. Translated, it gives CATSRDSLGPGYTF.